These 10 T cell receptor beta chains were all obtained from the same sample, sequenced in a study of T cell changes during pregnancy in multiple sclerosis. Data came from immunoSEQ multiplex PCR; TCRdb stores just in-frame clones and leaves some out. This table holds about 62,000 clones, around 93% found once. The sample here was peripheral blood, taken in the second trimester of pregnancy. These receptor sequences come from a female donor in good health, enrolled as a control in a pregnancy study.

This clone was found a few times. The genes are TRBV5-6 and TRBJ2-2, with 8 bases fitting TRBD2. This CDR3 comprises 14 residues. Per germline, CDR1 SGHDT and CDR2 YYEEEE. The J segment lost 4 bases and the V segment lost 2 bases, leaving 1 base of the junction unmatched. The CDR3 nucleotides read TGTGCCAGCAGCTTTGGACTAGCCACCGGGGAGCTGTTTTTT. It codes for CASSFGLATGELFF.

V usage is TRBV10-3 and J usage is TRBJ2-1, with a possible D match to TRBD2 (6 bases). Germline CDR1 and CDR2: ENHRY and SYGVKD. V lost 4 bases to trimming and J lost 8 bases, with 18 bases between them. The CDR3 contains 15 residues. The CDR3 DNA is TGTGCCATCAGTGCCCCCGAGACTAGGAGCGATGAGCAGTTCTTC. This translates into CAISAPETRSDEQFF.

This sequence joins TRBV6-1 and TRBJ2-7; 12 bases are shared with TRBD1. In germline, CDR1 is MNHNS, CDR2 SASEGT. The CDR3 length is 15 residues. V lost 5 bases, J lost 2 bases, and 4 bases stayed unmatched. Here the CDR3 reads CASSSGTGGPYEQYF. CDR3 DNA: TGTGCCAGCAGTTCCGGGACAGGGGGCCCCTACGAGCAGTACTTC.

The chain is built from TRBV5-4 and TRBJ1-2, with 10 positions matching TRBD1. The CDR3 totals 14 residues. J lost 2 bases, V lost 7 bases, and 5 bases had no gene match. Germline V CDR1 and CDR2: SGHNT, YYREEE (reference sequence). In nucleotides, the CDR3 is TGTGCCAGCGACGGGGGACAGGGGAACTATGGCTACACCTTC. Protein: CASDGGQGNYGYTF.

This rearrangement joins TRBV19 to TRBJ1-2; 7 bases match TRBD1. The germline CDR1 and CDR2 sequences are LNHDA and SQIVND (reference sequence). Germline trimming cut 3 bases from V and 2 bases from J; bases unmatched to any gene: 6. This CDR3 is built from 15 residues. DNA of the CDR3: TGTGCCAGTAGTATGGACAGGCCACGAAACTATGGCTACACCTTC. Translation: CASSMDRPRNYGYTF. Filled out from reference TRBV19 and TRBJ1-2, the complete variable domain reads DGGITQSPKYLFRKEGQNVTLSCEQNLNHDAMYWYRQDPGQGLRLIYYSQIVNDFQKGDIAEGYSVSREKKESFPLTVTSAQKNPTAFYLCASSMDRPRNYGYTFGSGTRLTVV.

This chain uses TRBV2 with TRBJ2-7, with TRBD1 matching 7 bases. The CDR3 runs to 11 residues. Trimming cost V 8 bases and J 2 bases; bases outside gene matches: 0. The germline gives CDR1 SNHLY, CDR2 FYNNEI. The CDR3 sequence: CASQGAYEQYF. The CDR3 region has the DNA TGTGCCAGCCAGGGGGCCTACGAGCAGTACTTC.

The CDR3 DNA reads TGTGCCAGCAGTGACGGGGTGGGTGGCTACACCTTC. Amino acids: CASSDGVGGYTF. The chain combines TRBV2 with TRBJ1-2, with D unclear. The length of the CDR3 is 12 residues. CDR1 is SNHLY, CDR2 FYNNEI, per germline. Trimming cost V 3 bases and J 7 bases, with 9 bases left between them.

This chain links TRBV5-1 with TRBJ2-1, with 10 bases aligning to TRBD2. From germline, CDR1 is SGHRS and CDR2 YFSETQ. The CDR3 has 14 residues. Trimming took 7 bases from V and 5 from J; bases not matched to a gene: 6. CDR3 sequence (DNA): TGCGCCAGCGGTAGCGGGGGGAACAACAATGAGCAGTTCTTC. This codes for CASGSGGNNNEQFF.

The chain couples TRBV2 to TRBJ2-1; 8 nucleotides align to TRBD2. The CDR3 is made up of 17 amino acids. Trimming cost V 7 bases and J 8 bases; bases outside gene matches: 19. Germline lookup yields CDR1 SNHLY and CDR2 FYNNEI. CDR3 loop: CASTGGSGLGESYEQFF. CDR3 DNA: TGTGCCAGCACCGGGGGGTCGGGACTAGGGGAGAGCTATGAGCAGTTCTTC. The whole variable domain, filled in from reference TRBV2 and TRBJ2-1, reads EPEVTQTPSHQVTQMGQEVILRCVPISNHLYFYWYRQILGQKVEFLVSFYNNEISEKSEIFDDQFSVERPDGSNFTLKIRSTKLEDSAMYFCASTGGSGLGESYEQFFGPGTRLTVL.

The CDR3 loop is CAWSPSEDNEQFF. The CDR3 DNA reads as TGTGCCTGGAGTCCGTCCGAGGACAATGAGCAGTTCTTC. The V call is TRBV30, the J call TRBJ2-1; D remains ambiguous. Trimming cost V 2 bases and J 5 bases, with 10 bases left between them. The CDR3 runs to 13 residues. In germline, CDR1 is GTSNPN, CDR2 SVGIG (reference sequence).